What follows is one T cell receptor beta chain and its context. Ten or more counts support this clonotype. Its antigen remains undetermined. No per-base quality is available; no much larger clone lies one base away. The data are from a study of regulatory T cells in long-lasting Graves disease (dated by TCRdb to about 2021). As for the study more broadly: Patients with newly diagnosed Graves' disease had been on antithyroid drugs for under 3 months. This study used TCR sequencing and RNA sequencing of peripheral blood to compare persistent Graves' disease patients against newly diagnosed Graves' disease patients. A total of about 35 samples underwent TCR sequencing: about 13 from persistent and some 20 from newly diagnosed Graves' disease patients. The study took place in China and was registered as a clinical trial. On the study overall, not on this receptor specifically: As a limitation, the authors acknowledged that the small sample size may reduce accuracy. Sequencing and analysis were restricted to the TCR beta chain. Compared with newly diagnosed patients, persistent Graves' disease patients had lower TCR Shannon entropy and fewer highly expanded clones, which suggests clonal expansion. Only peripheral blood was studied, because thyroid tissue, the primary lesion, was inaccessible. A larger number of public clonotypes was shared among persistent patients (approximately 2,600) than among newly diagnosed patients (approximately 930). Preferential use of TRBV28, TRBJ1-2 and TRBJ2-5 was observed in persistent disease, whereas TRBV20-1 and TRBJ2-1 were favored in newly diagnosed disease.

There are 18 amino acids in the CDR3, from cysteine to phenylalanine inclusive. Left in the record is the CDR3 DNA by itself, 54 bases read in frame from the first base. CDR1 LGHNA and CDR2 YSLEER are derived from the germline V gene. V trim: 0 bases; J trim: 4 bases; unmatched bases: 9. The library relied on multiplex PCR. The listed sequencing device is Illumina HiSeq 4000. CDR3 regions were amplified by Arm-PCR with iRepertoire HTBI primers to construct TCR beta libraries. Before sequencing, the PCR products underwent gel purification. The authors' analysis ran thus. A total of 62 TRBV and 14 TRBJ segments were identified across samples and were used for gene usage analysis of CDR3 amino acid clonotypes. COPE and FqMerger were used to merge the filtered high-quality paired reads into contigs. BLAST was used to align contigs to IMGT TRBV, TRBD and TRBJ reference genes, with CDR3 defined following IMGT. Any clonotype with a frequency above 0.1% was classified as a highly expanded clone. Shannon entropy was used to measure repertoire diversity, and the Gini coefficient was used to measure V-J evenness. A clonotype found in more than one individual was treated as public. TCRdb trimmed public reads at Q25 via fastp, called clones via MiXCR and kept in-frame beta chains. CDR3 protein sequences are deduplicated, and each keeps its most common genes and DNA. Clone size and V and J calls follow TCRdb, not the original study. This sample lists 350,000 to 450,000 distinct CDR3 sequences; approximately 15% were detected once. In total, the top ten clones hold about 27% of the sample.

Per the publication, the time point label means: newly diagnosed GD, antithyroid drugs for less than 3 months. For both TCR sequencing and RNA sequencing, RNA was extracted from PBMCs in TRIzol. The diagnosis of Graves' disease was made according to American Thyroid Association guidelines. Recruitment of patients was carried out at an endocrinology department in Xi'an, China. Each patient gave approximately 9 milliliters of peripheral blood, collected in an EDTA anticoagulant tube. PBMCs were isolated by Ficoll Paque Plus density gradient separation without further T cell sorting. An Agilent 2100 Bioanalyzer and agarose gel were used to check RNA quality, and a NanoDrop 2000 was used to measure RNA concentration. Another study also made use of these data, one on T cells in Graves' hyperthyroidism and ophthalmopathy. Looking at the second paper: A patient counted as having stable Graves' hyperthyroidism if no progression to ophthalmopathy occurred over 18 months of follow-up. Hyperthyroidism patients were newly diagnosed, with disease duration under 2 months, and aged 18 to 65 years. Any patient with an uncontrolled infection, another autoimmune disease, pregnancy or lactation was excluded. Diagnoses were based on clinical symptoms, serum thyroxine and TRAb, thyroid ultrasound and orbital computed tomography. For the first round of RT-PCR on the TCR CDR3, the HTBI primer set was used together with the Qiagen OneStep RT-PCR kit. Most expanded thyroid clonotypes (frequency above 0.001) were also found in blood, which suggests that blood repertoires may mirror thyroid immune responses. A 13 V-J signature model separated ophthalmopathy from stable hyperthyroidism, with approximately 86% sensitivity and 81.08% specificity in cross-validation and 80%/75% in testing. During validation, the model predicted progression to ophthalmopathy a median of around six months ahead of onset, with 70.59% sensitivity and around 73% specificity. TCR V-J signatures able to tell the groups apart were searched for in a discovery cohort of 100 or so patients, of whom roughly 42 had Graves' ophthalmopathy and 57 had stable Graves' hyperthyroidism. Whether ophthalmopathy could be predicted prospectively was tested in an independent validation cohort made up of roughly 19 hyperthyroidism patients plus 17 patients who later progressed to ophthalmopathy. The 100 or so discovery patients were randomly split 7:3 into training and test sets. In addition, the study compared T-cell repertoires in thyroid tissue and in blood from roughly six Graves' hyperthyroidism patients. After blood sampling, hyperthyroidism patients were treated with methimazole at a starting dose of 30 mg daily, and ophthalmopathy patients were treated with high-dose intravenous methylprednisolone. Libraries were constructed in a second round of multiplex PCR, after which size selection and purification were performed. Paired-end sequencing of the libraries was performed with 100 bp reads on an Illumina HiSeq2000. SOAPnuke was used to process the raw data, with reads discarded if the reads contained adapters or uncalled bases, had a mean Phred below 15, or lacked an exact constant-primer or identifier match. COPE v1.2.5 was used to merge the high-quality paired reads, and each unique nucleotide sequence was defined as a clonotype. MiTCR v1.1 was used to align the clonotypes against IMGT TRBV, TRBD and TRBJ reference segments. The analysis included only V-J combinations with a frequency above 0.0001, which together covered approximately 99% of the repertoires. The TCS score was defined as F50 (clonal expansion) divided by E x V (chaos), with BLOSUM62-based TCRdist calculated between CDR3 peptides within each V-J. Welch's t-statistics and random forest reduced some 510 V-J features to 13, which were used in a naive Bayes classifier (R e1071). No statistical method was used to set the sample size in advance, and investigators knew the group allocation. TCR Vbeta CDR3 sequencing of approximately 140 peripheral blood samples (fewer than 45 ophthalmopathy, roughly 74 hyperthyroidism and roughly 17 progressor patients) is reported in the paper.

The chain is assembled from TRBV4-3 and TRBJ1-3, with 10 bases aligning to TRBD1. The receptor was isolated from a man in his forties or fifties with Graves disease. Donor details come from another sample of the same person, matched by shared clones. The sequences come from peripheral blood mononuclear cells (PBMCs), collected at new diagnosis, from a patient treated with antithyroid drugs. The encoded CDR3 is CASSQDSGQGLSGNTIYF. At the DNA level, the sequence is TGCGCCAGCAGCCAAGATTCGGGACAGGGGTTGTCCGGAAACACCATATATTTT.